This T cell receptor beta chain was sequenced during a study of a mutant IDH1 vaccine in newly diagnosed glioma. Study-wide context: Vaccination followed radiotherapy alone by 4-6 weeks, or accompanied temozolomide cycles. Most patients had radiochemotherapy with temozolomide before enrollment; others had one alone. Treated patients, averaging around 40 years, were about 60% male and roughly 40% female.

TCRdb's copy holds only in-frame clones and misses some; the assay was immunoSEQ multiplex PCR. The sample includes tens of thousands of clones, about 81% of them seen just once. Only one count was recorded for this clone. The target antigen is unknown. J was trimmed by 4 bases and V by 0 bases; bases with no gene match: 1. The germline V gene encodes CDR1 SGHNT and CDR2 YYREEE (reference sequence). The CDR3 is 14 amino acids. Sample time point: week 23, last vaccination. The study gave 300 ug of mutant IDH1 20-mer peptide per vaccine dose, with topical imiquimod. Sample: PBMCs, taken from a glioma patient whose treatment included an IDH1 peptide vaccine. This sequence originates from a woman in her thirties or forties with glioma. Some clones in this sample may be carry-over from other donors' samples. The chain carries TRBV5-4 and TRBJ1-2, with 9 bases fitting TRBD1. DNA for the CDR3: TGTGCCAGCAGCTTGGGGGACAGGGCCTATGGCTACACCTTC. The encoded protein is CASSLGDRAYGYTF.